This T cell receptor beta chain was obtained from a study of T cell clonality in common variable immunodeficiency. Overall study results and limits: What drives increased CVID clonality needs T cell subpopulation sequencing. CVID subjects had higher TCRbeta clonality than healthy controls, most marked in about a third. Compared with controls, CVID subjects had fewer shared TCRbeta clones.

The CDR3 loop spans 15 amino acids. In germline, CDR1 is SNHLY, CDR2 FYNNEI. The V gene lost 10 bases and the J gene lost 5 bases, with 24 bases spanning the gap. Concerning this clone: Antigen specificity is unknown. The read stops 3 residues short of the end of the CDR3; the missing end is completed from the germline J gene.

Measured with immunoSEQ multiplex PCR; TCRdb has only the in-frame clones, and not every one. Observed are roughly 48,000 clones, no singletons, with the top ten taking approximately 3.6%. Patients and controls were mostly of Caucasian heritage. This TCR came from a person aged 18-70 years in good health. This chain connects TRBV2 to TRBJ2-7; D perhaps matches TRBD1 (5 bases). Sequenced sample: peripheral blood mononuclear cells. The CDR3 region is CATHFSGYRTHEQYF. The sequenced part of the CDR3 DNA is TGTGCCACCCACTTTAGTGGGTACAGGACGCACGAG.